The next 32 T cell receptor beta chains were all read from a single sample in a study of T cells after yellow fever vaccination. TCRdb re-derived calls from the 5' RACE reads in MiXCR, one entry per CDR3 protein. This table has about 320,000 distinct CDR3 sequences, approximately 12% appearing once. The source was CD4+ T cells sorted from PBMCs, collected 15 days after the yellow fever booster vaccination. Receptors originate from a man aged 18 to 29 who received the YFV17D yellow fever vaccine.

The chain carries TRBV12-3 or TRBV12-4 and TRBJ2-3; D perhaps matches TRBD2 (5 bases). This CDR3 is 14 amino acids long. Trimming removed 3 bases at V and 5 bases at J, with 12 bases between. The CDR3 sequence: CASSLRLAQDTQYF. For the CDR3, the DNA is TGTGCCAGCAGTTTGAGGCTAGCACAAGATACGCAGTATTTT.

The genes are TRBV9 and TRBJ2-2; D might be TRBD1 or TRBD2, each matching 5 bases. There are 18 residues in the CDR3. Germline V gene data show CDR1 as SGDLS and CDR2 as YYNGEE. With 1 base removed from V and 4 bases from J, the gap between germline ends came to 20 bases. The CDR3 sequence is CASSVNRGPAFGTGELFF. In nucleotides, the CDR3 is TGTGCCAGCAGCGTAAATCGGGGACCCGCCTTTGGCACCGGGGAGCTGTTTTTT.

CDR3 DNA sequence: TGTGCCAGCAGCTTACGTTGGACAGGGGACCCAATAGCCAAAAACATTCAGTACTTC. It yields the protein CASSLRWTGDPIAKNIQYF. The chain recombines TRBV7-2 with TRBJ2-4; 9 positions agree with TRBD1. The length of the CDR3 is 19 residues. CDR1 SGHTA and CDR2 FQGNSA come from the germline V gene. The trim removed 2 bases at V and 0 bases at J, leaving 11 bases unmatched.

This clonotype was found many times. This sequence joins TRBV28 and TRBJ1-2; tentative D call: TRBD1 (5 bases). Per germline, CDR1 MDHEN and CDR2 SYDVKM. V lost 8 bases, J lost 7 bases, and 17 bases lay in between. The CDR3 consists of 13 residues. CDR3 sequence: CASLRSGMGGYTF. The CDR3 region has the DNA TGTGCCAGCCTGCGATCAGGGATGGGTGGCTACACCTTC.

This clonotype was recorded a few times. The J gene is TRBJ2-1, the V gene TRBV9; the D is unclear. This CDR3 has 15 residues. Germline V gene sequence: CDR1 SGDLS, CDR2 YYNGEE. V was clipped by 4 bases and J by 7 bases, with 18 bases between them. CDR3 coding DNA: TGTGCCAGCAGCCCTCAGGCCGAAGGGTGGAATGAGCAGTTCTTC. It specifies CASSPQAEGWNEQFF.

This clonotype was observed a handful of times. V and J are TRBV4-3 and TRBJ1-4; D is possibly TRBD1 (5 bases). In germline, CDR1 is LGHNA, CDR2 YSLEER. The CDR3 has 15 residues. The ends were cut back, 0 bases at V and 7 bases at J, with 12 bases in the middle. The CDR3 loop reads CASSQDPGTREKLFF. CDR3 in DNA: TGCGCCAGCAGCCAAGATCCAGGGACGCGTGAAAAACTGTTTTTT.

J is TRBJ2-5 and V is TRBV6-1; D gene unclear. Germline V lookup: CDR1 MNHNS, CDR2 SASEGT. Trimming left V 7 bases short and J 5 bases short, with 14 bases between. The length of the CDR3 is 13 residues. The CDR3 sequence is CASMFGIWETQYF. Here the CDR3 DNA reads TGTGCCAGCATGTTCGGTATCTGGGAGACCCAGTACTTC.

This clonotype was seen repeatedly, ten times or more. J is TRBJ2-7 and V is TRBV18, with 9 bases matching TRBD1. This CDR3 has 14 residues. V was pared by 5 bases and J by 2 bases, with 4 bases of the junction left unmatched. Per the germline V gene, CDR1 is KGHSH and CDR2 is LQKENI. As DNA, the CDR3 is TGTGCCAGCTCAAACAGGGGGCCCCCCTACGAGCAGTACTTC. Translating it yields CASSNRGPPYEQYF.

There are a few counts of this clonotype. This chain connects TRBV12-3 or TRBV12-4 to TRBJ1-6; D is undetermined. Trimming left V 3 bases short and J 7 bases short, with 13 bases between. The CDR3 totals 15 residues. The CDR3 region has the DNA TGTGCCAGCAGTTTTATGGGAGGACCAAATTCACCCCTCCACTTT. Translated, it gives CASSFMGGPNSPLHF.

The J gene is TRBJ1-3, the V gene TRBV11-2, with D tentatively TRBD1 (5 bases). Between the trimmed V and J ends, which lost 6 bases and 4 bases, there was a span of 16 bases. The CDR3 has 15 amino acids. The germline V gene encodes CDR1 SGHAT and CDR2 FQNNGV. CDR3 residues: CASRTPGASGNTIYF. CDR3 bases: TGTGCCAGCAGGACACCCGGGGCTTCAGGAAACACCATATATTTT.

The sample holds many counts of this clonotype. The V and J genes are TRBV20-1 and TRBJ2-7; D is possibly TRBD1 (6 bases). V was cut by 6 bases and J by 4 bases, with 22 bases left in between. CDR3 length equals 15 residues. Germline loops: CDR1 DFQATT, CDR2 SNEGSKA (reference sequence). The chain's CDR3 is CSALLPGRTDYEQYF. The CDR3, as DNA: TGCAGTGCACTCCTCCCGGGCAGGACAGATTACGAGCAGTACTTC.

The sample holds a few counts of this clonotype. The J gene is TRBJ2-5, the V gene TRBV5-1; TRBD1 aligns across 10 bases. From germline, CDR1 is SGHRS and CDR2 YFSETQ. After removal of 3 bases from V and 3 bases from J, the junction contained 5 bases not matched to a gene. The CDR3 contains 15 residues. The DNA of the CDR3 is TGCGCCAGCAGCTCTGGCGGGACAGGGGAAGAGACCCAGTACTTC. It encodes CASSSGGTGEETQYF.

This clonotype was detected many times. The CDR3 DNA reads as TGCGCCAGCAGCCAAGATCACAGGGGAGGGGCGGGTCAGCCCCAGCATTTT. Translation: CASSQDHRGGAGQPQHF. The chain is built from TRBV4-3 and TRBJ1-5; 7 bases are shared with TRBD1. CDR1 LGHNA and CDR2 YSLEER come from the germline V gene. The CDR3 has 17 residues. V lost 0 bases and J lost 6; bases outside the gene matches: 11.

V usage is TRBV9 and J usage is TRBJ2-5; D not certain. CDR1 and CDR2 from the germline V gene are SGDLS and YYNGEE. Deletions cut 0 bases from V and 1 base from J, with 10 bases between. The CDR3 is 15 residues long. CDR3 coding DNA: TGTGCCAGCAGCGTAGCGGCAGACCGCCAAGAGACCCAGTACTTC. Amino acid sequence: CASSVAADRQETQYF.

Here the CDR3 reads CASGKRQIQETQYF. DNA of the CDR3: TGTGCCAGCGGGAAAAGACAGATACAAGAGACCCAGTACTTC. The chain combines TRBV5-5 with TRBJ2-5; possible D gene TRBD1, 5 bases. The CDR3 runs to 14 residues. V was shortened by 7 bases and J by 2 bases, with 15 bases between the two germline ends. The V gene's germline CDR1 is SGHKS and CDR2 YYEKEE (reference sequence).

V gene TRBV7-2 combines with J gene TRBJ2-3; a weak D match, TRBD2 (5 bases). V was clipped by 1 base and J by 2 bases, with 13 bases between them. The germline CDR1 and CDR2 sequences are SGHTA and FQGNSA. The CDR3 runs 16 residues. This chain's CDR3 is CASSLGLAAYTDTQYF. DNA for the CDR3: TGTGCCAGCAGCTTAGGGCTAGCCGCTTACACAGATACGCAGTATTTT.

This chain links TRBV18 with TRBJ2-7, with 7 positions matching TRBD1. Looked up from germline, CDR1 is KGHSH and CDR2 is LQKENI. The J segment lost 3 bases and the V segment lost 3 bases, leaving 2 bases of the junction unmatched. The CDR3 contains 13 residues. CDR3 loop: CASSPRDSYEQYV. In nucleotides, the CDR3 is TGTGCCAGCTCACCTAGGGACAGCTACGAGCAGTACGTC.

This chain uses TRBV7-2 with TRBJ1-2; TRBD1 matches 8 bases. Germline values: CDR1 SGHTA, CDR2 FQGNSA. With V trimmed by 5 bases and J by 5 bases, 10 bases remained unmatched. CDR3 length equals 15 residues. CDR3 residues: CASSAGQGVVYGYTF. CDR3 DNA sequence: TGTGCCAGCAGCGCCGGACAGGGAGTGGTATATGGCTACACCTTC. The whole variable domain, remainder taken from reference TRBV7-2 and TRBJ1-2, is GAGVSQSPSNKVTEKGKDVELRCDPISGHTALYWYRQSLGQGLEFLIYFQGNSAPDKSGLPSDRFSAERTGGSVSTLTIQRTQQEDSAVYLCASSAGQGVVYGYTFGSGTRLTVV.

The chain recombines TRBV29-1 with TRBJ2-7; weak D call: TRBD1 (5 bases). The CDR3 length is 15 residues. V was trimmed by 1 base and J by 4 bases, leaving 17 bases between them. Germline CDR1 reads SQVTM; CDR2 reads ANQGSEA. The CDR3 bases are TGCAGCGTTGAAGGTCAGGGTTCAGGAAGTTACGAGCAGTACTTC. This codes for CSVEGQGSGSYEQYF.

The CDR3 loop is CASSQDSWGSGANVLTF. CDR3 coding DNA: TGCGCCAGCAGCCAAGATTCATGGGGCTCTGGGGCCAACGTCCTGACTTTC. The V and J genes are TRBV4-3 and TRBJ2-6; D unclear. V was clipped by 0 bases and J by 0 bases, with 9 bases between them. Germline CDR1 reads LGHNA; CDR2 reads YSLEER. The CDR3 length is 17 residues.

As concerns this clonotype: One junction end does not reproduce the germline sequence, and a read error may be involved. CDR3 nucleotides: TGTGCCAGCAGTTTAGATGGTGGCTCCTACACTGAGCAGTTCTTC. Its protein product is CASSLDGGSYTEQFF. This rearrangement joins TRBV12-3 or TRBV12-4 to TRBJ2-1; D not resolved. This CDR3 region has 15 residues.

This clonotype was seen at least ten times. This sequence joins TRBV5-6 and TRBJ2-5, with a tentative D call TRBD1 (6 bases). The CDR3 spans 15 residues. The V and J ends lost 4 bases and 7 bases respectively, with 20 bases between them. Germline V gene sequence: CDR1 SGHDT, CDR2 YYEEEE. The CDR3 DNA follows: TGTGCCAGCAGCCCTGAGTCCCGGGACATTGGGACCCAGTACTTC. Protein: CASSPESRDIGTQYF. Filled out from reference TRBV5-6 and TRBJ2-5, the complete variable domain reads DAGVTQSPTHLIKTRGQQVTLRCSPKSGHDTVSWYQQALGQGPQFIFQYYEEEERQRGNFPDRFSGHQFPNYSSELNVNALLLGDSALYLCASSPESRDIGTQYFGPGTRLLVL.

This chain uses TRBV11-2 with TRBJ2-5; 16 bases agree with TRBD2. CDR1 is SGHAT, CDR2 FQNNGV, per germline. The CDR3 totals 17 residues. After removal of 5 bases from V and 4 bases from J, the junction contained 7 bases not matched to a gene. The CDR3 sequence: CASSKGLAGGWRETQYF. In DNA form, the CDR3 reads TGTGCCAGCAGCAAGGGACTAGCGGGGGGGTGGAGAGAGACCCAGTACTTC.

This clonotype was found a few times. The chain combines TRBV5-4 with TRBJ2-1; TRBD2 is a possible D gene (6 bases). V lost 1 base to trimming and J lost 6 bases, with 14 bases between them. This CDR3 comprises 15 residues. The germline CDR1 and CDR2 sequences are SGHNT and YYREEE (reference sequence). DNA of the CDR3: TGTGCCAGCAGCTTGTCGGGGGTCGGAGGCAATGAGCAGTTCTTC. Translating gives CASSLSGVGGNEQFF.

This clonotype was seen more than once but under ten times. The chain joins TRBV5-1 to TRBJ1-1, with 7 nucleotides matching TRBD1. In germline, CDR1 is SGHRS, CDR2 YFSETQ. J was trimmed by 7 bases and V by 8 bases; bases with no gene match: 5. The CDR3 spans 11 residues. This CDR3 is CASSGQDEAFF. In DNA, the CDR3 is TGCGCCAGTAGTGGACAGGATGAAGCTTTCTTT.

This clonotype was detected only a few times. The genes are TRBV20-1 and TRBJ1-5; weak D call: TRBD1 (5 bases). CDR1 and CDR2 (germline): DFQATT, SNEGSKA (reference sequence). This CDR3 has 18 residues. With 4 bases removed from V and 2 bases from J, the gap between germline ends came to 24 bases. The CDR3 here is CSAKVAQGRPGGNQPQHF. In DNA form, the CDR3 reads TGCAGTGCTAAGGTAGCTCAAGGTCGCCCGGGGGGCAATCAGCCCCAGCATTTT.

This clonotype was found many times. This chain links TRBV4-1 with TRBJ1-3; the match to TRBD1 covers 8 bases. The ends lost 6 bases at V and 0 bases at J; junction bases unmatched: 7. The V gene's germline CDR1 is MGHRA and CDR2 YSYEKL. CDR3 length equals 16 residues. CDR3 protein: CASSRQGPSSGNTIYF. CDR3 bases: TGCGCCAGCAGTAGACAGGGGCCGAGCTCTGGAAACACCATATATTTT.

The V and J genes are TRBV18 and TRBJ1-5; D not resolved. Germline V lookup: CDR1 KGHSH, CDR2 LQKENI. The ends were cut back, 3 bases at V and 7 bases at J, with 19 bases in the middle. The CDR3 has 16 amino acids. CDR3 DNA: TGTGCCAGCTCACCGGGTTCCTATTTAGAGGCGCAGCCCCAGCATTTT. It codes for CASSPGSYLEAQPQHF.

The chain is built from TRBV4-3 and TRBJ1-1, with no clear D. The CDR3 runs to 13 residues. Trimming stripped 0 bases from V and 10 bases from J, with 12 bases between. Per the germline V gene, CDR1 is LGHNA and CDR2 is YSLEER. CDR3 sequence (DNA): TGCGCCAGCAGCCAAGATAGGTTTCTGGGAGCTTTCTTT. Its protein is CASSQDRFLGAFF.

This clonotype has just a few counts. V and J are TRBV18 and TRBJ1-2; 9 bases align to TRBD1. The CDR3 is made up of 14 amino acids. V lost 2 bases to trimming and J lost 8 bases; unmatched junction nucleotides: 6. Germline V gene sequence: CDR1 KGHSH, CDR2 LQKENI. For the CDR3, the DNA is TGTGCCAGCTCACCAGAGGGACAGGGTTCGGGCTACACCTTC. Translating gives CASSPEGQGSGYTF.

This clonotype was seen only a few times. CDR3 sequence: CASSGRDRGDNEQFF. In DNA form, the CDR3 reads TGTGCCAGCAGCGGCCGGGACAGAGGGGACAATGAGCAGTTCTTC. This chain links TRBV21-1 with TRBJ2-1; the table's D call, TRBD1, was not checked against the DNA. TRBV21-1 is reported as a pseudogene. This CDR3 region has 15 residues.

Many counts were recorded for this clonotype. This chain uses TRBV4-1 with TRBJ1-4, with 7 bases lining up with TRBD1. The V gene end was trimmed by 6 bases and the J gene end by 3 bases; junction bases not matched to a gene: 10. Germline CDR1 and CDR2: MGHRA and YSYEKL. CDR3 size: 16 residues. CDR3 in DNA: TGCGCCAGCAGTCGACGAGGGACAGTTTCTAATGAAAAACTGTTTTTT. It is translated as CASSRRGTVSNEKLFF.